The table lists the clone carrying this TCR beta chain with many counts. What it binds is unknown. cDNA molecules, individually, were tagged with unique molecular identifiers. TCRdb passed the 5' RACE reads through MiXCR, listing each CDR3 protein once. The sample shows under 85,000 distinct CDR3 sequences, roughly an eighth of them seen only once. V was cut by 0 bases and J by 5 bases, with 14 bases left in between. CDR3 size: 16 residues. The germline CDR1 and CDR2 sequences are SGDLS and YYNGEE. The data originate from a study of early T cells in non-severe SARS-CoV-2 infection. Study background: RNA in bulk from unsorted whole blood was sequenced, and chains were unpaired. Study-level results: In VDJdb matching, anti-spike CD8 responses were favored while private and CD4 specificities went missing.

Sequenced: whole blood. The chain carries TRBV9 and TRBJ2-2; D gene uncertain. The origin of this receptor is an adult who was a healthcare worker with PCR-confirmed SARS-CoV-2 infection or an uninfected control (not recorded which). Written as DNA, the CDR3 is TGTGCCAGCAGCGTAGCTCCTACCATGGGGACCGGGGAGCTGTTTTTT. Protein: CASSVAPTMGTGELFF.